This TCR beta chain was captured in a study of T-cell memory formation after mild COVID-19. Study details: For the most part, TCR clusters were specific to one donor.

TCRdb called the 5' RACE reads again in MiXCR, with one record for every CDR3 protein. The data contain 400,000 to 500,000 distinct CDR3 sequences, roughly 26% of them singletons. Germline assignment: CDR1 LNHNV and CDR2 YYDKDF (reference sequence). The CDR3 contains 16 residues. The germline V and J ends were trimmed by 0 bases and 4 bases, with 15 bases remaining between them. General study points: Balance between CD4 and CD8 was seen in clones contracting day 15 to 85, and a CD4+ lean was seen in later expanders. Pre-infection memory held some responding clones, suggesting pre-existing cross-reactive T cells responded.

To note about this clonotype: As yet, its antigen is unknown.

The origin of this receptor is an adult woman who had mild COVID-19 (a few samples of this study predate the infection). Cell type and time point are not known. Sequenced material: PBMCs or a T cell subset sorted from them (not recorded which). This chain links TRBV15 with TRBJ1-2, with D hard to call. The chain's CDR3 is CATSRDRTPPPYGYTF. The CDR3 coding sequence is TGTGCCACCAGCAGAGATCGGACTCCGCCGCCCTATGGCTACACCTTC.